This passage covers 7 T cell receptor beta chains from one sample sequenced in a study of beta chain features in type 1 diabetes. cDNA synthesis used the whole RNA isolate, giving expressed TCRB sequences. Data came from immunoSEQ multiplex PCR; TCRdb stores just in-frame clones and leaves some out. The sample has 400,000 to 550,000 clones, about an eighth seen once; the top ten hold 0.045% to 0.05%. Material for sequencing was naive CD4+ T cells from blood. The receptors were sampled from a woman younger than 30 in good health.

J is TRBJ1-1 and V is TRBV4-2, with D possibly being TRBD1 (6 bases). Per germline, CDR1 LGHNA and CDR2 YNFKEQ. The CDR3 sequence is 15 residues long. Trimming cost V 3 bases and J 3 bases, with 14 bases left between them. CDR3 residues: CASSHGDRPYTEAFF. CDR3 nucleotide sequence: TGTGCCAGCAGCCATGGAGACAGGCCATACACTGAAGCTTTCTTT.

The V and J genes are TRBV5-6 and TRBJ1-5; D is possibly TRBD1 (6 bases). The V end lost 2 bases, the J end lost 0 bases, and 15 bases lay between the germline ends. This CDR3 comprises 17 residues. Germline V lookup: CDR1 SGHDT, CDR2 YYEEEE. The CDR3 DNA sequence: TGTGCCAGCAGCTTAAGGACAGCAAGCCATAGCAATCAGCCCCAGCATTTT. This encodes CASSLRTASHSNQPQHF.

This clone was found a few times. The chain employs TRBV4-1 and TRBJ2-1, with D tentatively TRBD1 (5 bases). The CDR3 loop spans 17 amino acids. The V end was cut by 1 base, the J end by 3 bases, with 16 bases between. From germline, CDR1 is MGHRA and CDR2 YSYEKL. CDR3 sequence: CASSQGSARGFYNEQFF. CDR3 nucleotide sequence: TGCGCCAGCAGCCAAGGCTCGGCTAGGGGTTTCTACAATGAGCAGTTCTTC.

This sequence joins TRBV9 and TRBJ1-1; D may be TRBD1 (5 bases). The CDR3 contains 14 residues. Trimming shortened V by 2 bases and J by 4 bases, and 12 bases separated the two germline ends. Germline lookup yields CDR1 SGDLS and CDR2 YYNGEE. CDR3 loop: CASSVAGIGTEAFF. CDR3 coding DNA: TGTGCCAGCAGCGTGGCAGGGATTGGCACTGAAGCTTTCTTT.

This clone was detected only a few times. V and J are TRBV7-3 and TRBJ2-2; D possibly corresponds to TRBD1 (5 bases). The CDR3 length is 15 residues. V lost 4 bases to trimming and J lost 6 bases, with 15 bases between them. In germline, CDR1 is SGHTA, CDR2 FQGTGA. In nucleotides, the CDR3 is TGTGCCAGCAGCTACTCGGCAGGGATGTCCGGGGAGCTGTTTTTT. The encoded protein is CASSYSAGMSGELFF.

Only a few counts were recorded for this clone. The CDR3 reads CASSSPASGNYNEQFF. The DNA for the CDR3 is TGTGCCAGCAGTTCCCCGGCTAGCGGGAACTACAATGAGCAGTTCTTC. This rearrangement joins TRBV28 to TRBJ2-1; 9 bases line up with TRBD2. Trimming at V came to 4 bases and at J to 3 bases, leaving 7 bases not matched to a gene. Per the germline V gene, CDR1 is MDHEN and CDR2 is SYDVKM. The CDR3 is made up of 16 amino acids.

This clone was seen more than once but under ten times. The rearrangement uses TRBV7-2 and TRBJ2-3; the D gene is possibly TRBD2 (5 bases). This CDR3 is 13 amino acids long. Germline V CDR1 and CDR2: SGHTA, FQGNSA. The V and J ends lost 4 bases and 3 bases respectively, with 8 bases between them. CDR3 loop: CASSYRRTDTQYF. The DNA for the CDR3 is TGTGCCAGCAGCTATAGGAGGACAGATACGCAGTATTTT.